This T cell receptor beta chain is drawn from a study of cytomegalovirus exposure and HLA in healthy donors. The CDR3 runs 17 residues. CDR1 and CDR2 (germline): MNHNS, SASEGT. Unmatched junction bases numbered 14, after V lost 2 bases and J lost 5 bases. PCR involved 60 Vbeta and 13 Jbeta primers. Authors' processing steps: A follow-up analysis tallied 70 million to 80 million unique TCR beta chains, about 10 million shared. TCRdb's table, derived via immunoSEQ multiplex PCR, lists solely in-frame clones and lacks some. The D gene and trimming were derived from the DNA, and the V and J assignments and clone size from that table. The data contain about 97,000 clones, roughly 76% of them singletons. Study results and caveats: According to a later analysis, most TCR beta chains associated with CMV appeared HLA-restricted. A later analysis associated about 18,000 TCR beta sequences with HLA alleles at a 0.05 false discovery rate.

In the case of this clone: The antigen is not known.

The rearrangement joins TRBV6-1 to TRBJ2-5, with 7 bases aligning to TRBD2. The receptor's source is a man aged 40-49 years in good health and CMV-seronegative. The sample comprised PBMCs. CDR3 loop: CASSETRASGVRETQYF. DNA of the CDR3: TGTGCCAGCAGTGAAACCCGGGCTAGCGGTGTCCGGGAGACCCAGTACTTC.